These T cell receptor beta chains were read from a single sample in a study of CD8 T cells in ankylosing spondylitis. Each CDR3 protein is one row after TCRdb ran MiXCR on the 5' RACE reads. The table lists about 360,000 distinct CDR3 sequences, 20% of them singletons, with over 10% in the top ten. What was sequenced was blood, either unsorted or a sorted T cell fraction (not recorded which). These receptors were taken from a male donor with ankylosing spondylitis or in good health (not recorded which). Each CDR3 is given without its conserved first and last residue. Each record gives: V gene, clone size, CDR3 protein. Expanded clones are given a class, and other clones once, few, many or no size at all.

v_call: TRBV27; clone_size: few; cdr3_aa: ASSLLGVHNEQF
v_call: TRBV3-1; clone_size: -; cdr3_aa: ASSPEGPITYGYT
v_call: TRBV28; clone_size: -; cdr3_aa: ASRSRTSGSTDTQY
v_call: TRBV7-2; clone_size: -; cdr3_aa: ASSPDRGSINEQF
v_call: TRBV20-1; clone_size: -; cdr3_aa: SANTGNSAEQY
v_call: TRBV5-1; clone_size: few; cdr3_aa: ASSIVSYEQY
v_call: TRBV2; clone_size: -; cdr3_aa: ATQTGNTEAF
v_call: TRBV7-9; clone_size: few; cdr3_aa: ASSRQGADQPQH
v_call: TRBV7-3; clone_size: -; cdr3_aa: ASSLIPGQETQY
v_call: TRBV24-1; clone_size: -; cdr3_aa: ATSVGYNEQF
v_call: TRBV29-1; clone_size: few; cdr3_aa: SVEEGSYQETQY
v_call: TRBV10-3; clone_size: many; cdr3_aa: AISAGYNTGELF
v_call: TRBV30; clone_size: -; cdr3_aa: AWTEGYEQY
v_call: TRBV6-1; clone_size: -; cdr3_aa: ASSDPPRTDTQY
v_call: TRBV12-3/TRBV12-4; clone_size: -; cdr3_aa: ASTYQDTDTQY
v_call: TRBV3-1; clone_size: few; cdr3_aa: ASSQADTGELF
v_call: TRBV29-1; clone_size: few; cdr3_aa: SVARTGFYEQY
v_call: TRBV29-1; clone_size: -; cdr3_aa: SATRTSGGWDEQF
v_call: TRBV4-1; clone_size: -; cdr3_aa: ASSPTTGYEQY
v_call: TRBV27; clone_size: few; cdr3_aa: ASGYRGGSREQY
v_call: TRBV6-1; clone_size: few; cdr3_aa: ATGYGGGAYEQY
v_call: TRBV2; clone_size: -; cdr3_aa: ASSPGVAYPRDTEAF
v_call: TRBV6-5; clone_size: few; cdr3_aa: ASSSTGFGNQPQH
v_call: TRBV7-9; clone_size: -; cdr3_aa: ASSLVAGGDEKQY
v_call: TRBV5-5; clone_size: -; cdr3_aa: ASREQGSETQY
v_call: TRBV6-5; clone_size: few; cdr3_aa: ASSTSGGTQETQY
v_call: TRBV27; clone_size: -; cdr3_aa: ASSTGGPSYEQY
v_call: TRBV12-3/TRBV12-4; clone_size: few; cdr3_aa: ASILTGEAF
v_call: TRBV19; clone_size: -; cdr3_aa: ASSTRTGNEQY
v_call: TRBV27; clone_size: many; cdr3_aa: ASSVSNTGELF
v_call: TRBV7-4; clone_size: -; cdr3_aa: ASSTPGATSGGSTDTQY
v_call: TRBV5-1; clone_size: -; cdr3_aa: ASSAYLTGYEQY
v_call: TRBV12-3/TRBV12-4; clone_size: -; cdr3_aa: ASSTPRPLEYGYT
v_call: TRBV28; clone_size: -; cdr3_aa: ASSLAPGAGEKLF
v_call: TRBV14; clone_size: -; cdr3_aa: ASSQAAYEQY
v_call: TRBV12-3/TRBV12-4; clone_size: -; cdr3_aa: ASSGTGALGYEQY
v_call: TRBV9; clone_size: -; cdr3_aa: ASSIRDRDSYEQY
v_call: TRBV10-2; clone_size: -; cdr3_aa: ATARLAGGYNEQF
v_call: TRBV29-1; clone_size: few; cdr3_aa: SVEDGAGDEQY
v_call: TRBV7-7; clone_size: -; cdr3_aa: ASSFALGTDNEQF
v_call: TRBV29-1; clone_size: few; cdr3_aa: SVEADISYNEQF
v_call: TRBV7-9; clone_size: few; cdr3_aa: ASSTTNAYNEQF
v_call: TRBV10-3; clone_size: few; cdr3_aa: AISADTDTQY
v_call: TRBV9; clone_size: few; cdr3_aa: ASSVEDTLGYGYT
v_call: TRBV5-5; clone_size: few; cdr3_aa: ASSPIPSGEAYEQY